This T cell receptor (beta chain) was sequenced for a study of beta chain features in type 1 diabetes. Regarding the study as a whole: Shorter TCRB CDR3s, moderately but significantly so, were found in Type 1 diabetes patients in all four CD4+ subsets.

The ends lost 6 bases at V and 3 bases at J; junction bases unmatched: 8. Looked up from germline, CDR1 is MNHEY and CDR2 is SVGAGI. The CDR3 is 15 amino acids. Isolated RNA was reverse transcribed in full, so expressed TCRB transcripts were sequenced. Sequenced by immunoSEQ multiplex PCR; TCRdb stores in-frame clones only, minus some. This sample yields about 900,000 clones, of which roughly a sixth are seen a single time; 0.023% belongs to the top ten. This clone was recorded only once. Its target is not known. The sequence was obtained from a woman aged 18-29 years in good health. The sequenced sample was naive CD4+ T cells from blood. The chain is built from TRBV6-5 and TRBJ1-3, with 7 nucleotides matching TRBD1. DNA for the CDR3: TGTGCCAGCAGCAAACAGGGGTTATATGGAAACACCATATATTTT. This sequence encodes CASSKQGLYGNTIYF.